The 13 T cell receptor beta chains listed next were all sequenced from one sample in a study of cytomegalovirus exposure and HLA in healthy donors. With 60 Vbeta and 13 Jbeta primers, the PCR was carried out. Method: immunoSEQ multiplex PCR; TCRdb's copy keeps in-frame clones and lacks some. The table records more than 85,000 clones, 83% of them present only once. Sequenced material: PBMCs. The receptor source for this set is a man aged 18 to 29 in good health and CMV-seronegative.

The CDR3 protein is CASTSYSTDTQYF. As DNA, the CDR3 is TGTGCCAGCACCTCCTATAGCACAGATACGCAGTATTTT. The chain couples TRBV11-3 to TRBJ2-3; D gene uncertain. The CDR3 sequence is 13 residues long. CDR1 and CDR2 from the germline V gene are SGHNT and YENEEA. V shed 7 bases and J shed 0 bases, with 8 bases lying between them.

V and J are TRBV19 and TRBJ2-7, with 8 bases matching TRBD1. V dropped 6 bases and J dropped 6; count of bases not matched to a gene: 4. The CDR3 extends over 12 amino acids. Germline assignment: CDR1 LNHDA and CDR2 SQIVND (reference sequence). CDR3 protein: CASSPTGVEQYF. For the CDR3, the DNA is TGTGCCAGTAGCCCGACAGGGGTCGAGCAGTACTTC.

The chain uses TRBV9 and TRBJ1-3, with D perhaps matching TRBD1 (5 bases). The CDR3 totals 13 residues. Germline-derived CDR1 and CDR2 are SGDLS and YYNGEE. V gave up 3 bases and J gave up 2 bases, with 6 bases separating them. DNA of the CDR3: TGTGCCAGCAGCGGGGGGGCTGGAAACACCATATATTTT. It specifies CASSGGAGNTIYF.

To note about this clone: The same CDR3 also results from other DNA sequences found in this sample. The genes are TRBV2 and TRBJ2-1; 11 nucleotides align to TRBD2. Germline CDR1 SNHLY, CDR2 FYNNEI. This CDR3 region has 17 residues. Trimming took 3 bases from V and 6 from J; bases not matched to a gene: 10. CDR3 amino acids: CASSEEQGLADGNEQFF. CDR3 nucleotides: TGTGCCAGCAGTGAGGAACAGGGACTAGCGGACGGCAATGAGCAGTTCTTC.

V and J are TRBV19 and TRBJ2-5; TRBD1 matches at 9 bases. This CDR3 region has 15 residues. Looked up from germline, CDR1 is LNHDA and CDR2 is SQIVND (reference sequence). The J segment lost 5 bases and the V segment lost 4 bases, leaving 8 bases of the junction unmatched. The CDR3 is CASSRGGTGLETQYF. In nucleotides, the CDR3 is TGTGCCAGTAGTAGGGGAGGGACAGGGCTGGAGACCCAGTACTTC.

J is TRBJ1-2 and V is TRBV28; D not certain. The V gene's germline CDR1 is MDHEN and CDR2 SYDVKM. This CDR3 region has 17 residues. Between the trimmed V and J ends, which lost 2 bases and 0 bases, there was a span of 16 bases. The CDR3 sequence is CASSLVPAGTPNYGYTF. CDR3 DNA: TGTGCCAGCAGTTTAGTACCCGCAGGCACCCCTAACTATGGCTACACCTTC.

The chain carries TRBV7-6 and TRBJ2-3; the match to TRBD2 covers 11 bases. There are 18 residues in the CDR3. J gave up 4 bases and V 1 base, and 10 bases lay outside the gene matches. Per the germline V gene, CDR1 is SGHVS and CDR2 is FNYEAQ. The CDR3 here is CASSLGTSGSHNPDTQYF. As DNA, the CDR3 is TGTGCCAGCAGCTTAGGGACTAGCGGGTCGCACAACCCAGATACGCAGTATTTT.

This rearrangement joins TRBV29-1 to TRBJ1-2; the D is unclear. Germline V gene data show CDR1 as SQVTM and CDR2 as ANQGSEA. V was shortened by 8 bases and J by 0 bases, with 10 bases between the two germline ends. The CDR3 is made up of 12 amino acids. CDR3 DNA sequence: TGCAGCTACTACACCTCTAACTATGGCTACACCTTC. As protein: CSYYTSNYGYTF.

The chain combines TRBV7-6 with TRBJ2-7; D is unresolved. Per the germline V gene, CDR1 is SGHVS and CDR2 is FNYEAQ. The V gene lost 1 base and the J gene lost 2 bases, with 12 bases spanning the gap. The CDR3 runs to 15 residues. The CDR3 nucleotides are TGTGCCAGCAGCTTAGAATCCTCCTCAGCCTACGAGCAGTACTTC. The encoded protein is CASSLESSSAYEQYF.

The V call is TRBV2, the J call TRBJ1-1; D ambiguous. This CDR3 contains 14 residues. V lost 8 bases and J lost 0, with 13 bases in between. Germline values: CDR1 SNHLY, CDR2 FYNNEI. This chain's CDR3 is CASLSLAMNTEAFF. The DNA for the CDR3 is TGTGCCAGCCTTTCTCTGGCCATGAACACTGAAGCTTTCTTT.

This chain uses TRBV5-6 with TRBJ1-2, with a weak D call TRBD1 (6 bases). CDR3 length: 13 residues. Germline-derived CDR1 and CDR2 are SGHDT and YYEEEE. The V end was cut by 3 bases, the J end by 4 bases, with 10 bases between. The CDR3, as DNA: TGTGCCAGCAGCTCGTGGACAGCCTATGGCTACACCTTC. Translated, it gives CASSSWTAYGYTF.

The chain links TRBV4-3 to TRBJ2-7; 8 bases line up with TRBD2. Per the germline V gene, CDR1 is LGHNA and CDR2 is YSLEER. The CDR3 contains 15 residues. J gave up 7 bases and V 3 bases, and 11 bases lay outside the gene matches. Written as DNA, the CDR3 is TGCGCCAGCAGCCAGACTAGCGCTACCGGGAGTGAGCAGTACTTC. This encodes CASSQTSATGSEQYF.

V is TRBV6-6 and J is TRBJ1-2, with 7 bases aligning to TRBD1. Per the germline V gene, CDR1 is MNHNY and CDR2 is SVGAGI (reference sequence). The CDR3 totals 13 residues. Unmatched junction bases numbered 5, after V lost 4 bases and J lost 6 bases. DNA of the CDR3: TGTGCCAGCAGTTCCACAGGGGTTAATGGCTACACCTTC. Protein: CASSSTGVNGYTF.